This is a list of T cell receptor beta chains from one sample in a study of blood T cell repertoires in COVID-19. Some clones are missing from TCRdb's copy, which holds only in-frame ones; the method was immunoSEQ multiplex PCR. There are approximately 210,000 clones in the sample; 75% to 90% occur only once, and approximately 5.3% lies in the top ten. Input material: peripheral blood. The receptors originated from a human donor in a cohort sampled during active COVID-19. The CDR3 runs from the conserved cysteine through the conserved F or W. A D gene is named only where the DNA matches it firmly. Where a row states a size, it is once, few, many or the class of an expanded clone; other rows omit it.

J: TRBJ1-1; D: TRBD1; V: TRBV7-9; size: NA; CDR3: CASSFFRDRHEAFF; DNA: TGTGCCAGCAGCTTCTTCCGGGACAGGCATGAAGCTTTCTTT
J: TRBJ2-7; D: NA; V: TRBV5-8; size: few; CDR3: CASPSRNSYEQYF; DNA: TGTGCCAGCCCCTCGCGGAATTCCTACGAGCAGTACTTC
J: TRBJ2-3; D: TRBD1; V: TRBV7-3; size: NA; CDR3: CASSLGQGITDTQYF; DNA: TGTGCCAGCAGCTTGGGACAGGGTATAACAGATACGCAGTATTTT
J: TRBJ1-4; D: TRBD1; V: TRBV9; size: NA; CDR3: CASSAGQGNEKLFF; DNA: TGTGCCAGCAGCGCCGGACAGGGGAATGAAAAACTGTTTTTT
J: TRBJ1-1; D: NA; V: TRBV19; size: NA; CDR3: CASSISLNTEAFF; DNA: TGTGCCAGTAGTATCTCCTTGAACACTGAAGCTTTCTTT
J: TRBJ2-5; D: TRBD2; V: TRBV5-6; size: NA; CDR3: CASSGLGREETQYF; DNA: TGTGCCAGCAGCGGACTAGGACGGGAAGAGACCCAGTACTTC
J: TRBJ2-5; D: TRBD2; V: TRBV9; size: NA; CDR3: CASSVGLAGLETQYF; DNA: TGTGCCAGCAGCGTTGGACTAGCGGGTTTAGAGACCCAGTACTTC
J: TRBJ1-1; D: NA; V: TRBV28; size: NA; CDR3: CASSLGSRGGAEAFF; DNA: TGTGCCAGCAGTCTGGGGTCCCGGGGAGGGGCTGAAGCTTTCTTT
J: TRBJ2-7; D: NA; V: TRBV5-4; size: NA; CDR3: CASSFGQIPYEQYF; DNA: TGTGCCAGCAGCTTTGGACAGATCCCCTACGAGCAGTACTTC
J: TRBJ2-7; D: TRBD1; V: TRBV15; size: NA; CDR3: CATSEGQGTYEQYF; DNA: TGTGCCACCAGCGAAGGACAGGGTACCTACGAGCAGTACTTC
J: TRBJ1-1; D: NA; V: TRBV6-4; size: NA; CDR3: CASSPGQANTEAFF; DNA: TGTGCCAGCAGTCCGGGACAAGCGAACACTGAAGCTTTCTTT
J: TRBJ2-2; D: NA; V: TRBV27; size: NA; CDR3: CASAKFGAPNTGELFF; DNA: TGTGCCAGCGCTAAGTTTGGGGCTCCGAACACCGGGGAGCTGTTTTTT
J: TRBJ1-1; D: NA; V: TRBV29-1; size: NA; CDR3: CSVAPAGTLTEAFF; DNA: TGCAGCGTTGCGCCTGCAGGGACACTCACTGAAGCTTTCTTT
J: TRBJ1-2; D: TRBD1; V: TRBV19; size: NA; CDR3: CASRRDRVGYTF; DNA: TGTGCCAGTAGACGAGACAGGGTTGGCTACACCTTC
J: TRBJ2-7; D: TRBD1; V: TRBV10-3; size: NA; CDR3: CAISGGQGTYEQYF; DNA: TGTGCCATCAGTGGGGGACAGGGCACCTACGAGCAGTACTTC
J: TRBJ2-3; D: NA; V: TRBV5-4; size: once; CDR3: CASSLEWGDTQYF; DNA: TGTGCCAGCAGCTTGGAATGGGGCGATACGCAGTATTTT
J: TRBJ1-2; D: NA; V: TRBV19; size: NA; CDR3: CASSIGTGYGYTF; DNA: TGTGCCAGTAGTATAGGTACCGGCTATGGCTACACCTTC
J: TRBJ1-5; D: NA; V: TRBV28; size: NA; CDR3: CASSKGRVRNQPQHF; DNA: TGTGCCAGCAGCAAAGGGAGGGTTCGCAATCAGCCCCAGCATTTT
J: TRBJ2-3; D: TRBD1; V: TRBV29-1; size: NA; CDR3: CSVGTYRGVKDTQYF; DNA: TGCAGCGTGGGAACCTACAGGGGGGTAAAAGATACGCAGTATTTT
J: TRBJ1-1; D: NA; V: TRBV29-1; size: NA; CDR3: CSARDRSNTEAFF; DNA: TGCAGCGCCAGAGACAGGTCGAACACTGAAGCTTTCTTT
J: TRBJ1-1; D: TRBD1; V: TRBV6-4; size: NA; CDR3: CASRITGGTEAFF; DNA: TGTGCCAGCAGAATAACAGGGGGCACTGAAGCTTTCTTT
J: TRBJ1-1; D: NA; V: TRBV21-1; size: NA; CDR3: CASSTHTKGHIEAFF; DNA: TGTGCCAGCAGCACCCACACCAAGGGACACATTGAAGCTTTCTTT
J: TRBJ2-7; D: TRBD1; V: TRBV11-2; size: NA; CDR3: CASSSGGRGSSEQYF; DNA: TGTGCCAGCAGCTCCGGCGGCAGGGGGTCGAGTGAGCAGTACTTC
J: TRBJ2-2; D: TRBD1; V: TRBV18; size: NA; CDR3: CASSPNLGQGTGELFF; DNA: TGTGCCAGCTCACCGAACCTGGGACAGGGGACCGGGGAGCTGTTTTTT
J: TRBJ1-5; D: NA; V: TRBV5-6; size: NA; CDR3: CASSLRRGGNQPQHF; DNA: TGTGCCAGCAGCTTGCGCAGGGGTGGCAATCAGCCCCAGCATTTT
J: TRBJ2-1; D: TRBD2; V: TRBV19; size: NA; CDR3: CASSPGLAGEVKFF; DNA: TGTGCCAGTAGTCCCGGACTAGCGGGAGAGGTAAAGTTCTTC
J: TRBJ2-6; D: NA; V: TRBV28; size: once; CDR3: CASSSPRVGAIPSGANVLTF; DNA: TGTGCCAGCAGTTCCCCGCGGGTGGGGGCTATCCCCTCTGGGGCCAACGTCCTGACTTTC
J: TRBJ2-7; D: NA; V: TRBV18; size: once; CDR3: CASSKSSDSLATSYEQYF; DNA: TGTGCCAGCTCAAAAAGTTCCGACAGCTTAGCTACCTCCTACGAGCAGTACTTC